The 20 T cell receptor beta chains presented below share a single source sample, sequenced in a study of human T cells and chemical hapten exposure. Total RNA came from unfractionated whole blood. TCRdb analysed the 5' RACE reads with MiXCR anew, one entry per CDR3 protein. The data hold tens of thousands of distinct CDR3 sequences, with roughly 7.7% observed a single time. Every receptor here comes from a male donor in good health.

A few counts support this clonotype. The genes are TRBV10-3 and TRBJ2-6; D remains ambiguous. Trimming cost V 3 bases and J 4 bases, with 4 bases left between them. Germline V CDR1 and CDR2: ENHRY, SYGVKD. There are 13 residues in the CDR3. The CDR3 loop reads CAISDGGANVLTF. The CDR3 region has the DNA TGTGCCATCAGTGACGGAGGGGCCAACGTCCTGACTTTC.

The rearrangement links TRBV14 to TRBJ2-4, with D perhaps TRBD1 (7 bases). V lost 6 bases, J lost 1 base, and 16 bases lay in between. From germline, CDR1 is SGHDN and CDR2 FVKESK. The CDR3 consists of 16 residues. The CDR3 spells CASSLTGAGAKNIQYF. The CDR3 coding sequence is TGTGCCAGCAGTCTAACAGGGGCGGGGGCCAAAAACATTCAGTACTTC.

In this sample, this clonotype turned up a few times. The CDR3 DNA reads TGTGCCAGCAGCCACCCGACTAGCGGGAGCACAGATACGCAGTATTTT. It encodes CASSHPTSGSTDTQYF. This chain joins TRBV3-1 and TRBJ2-3; 10 nucleotides match TRBD2. The CDR3 covers 16 residues. V lost 3 bases, J lost 0 bases, and 3 bases stayed unmatched. Germline V CDR1 and CDR2: LGHDT, YNNKEL (reference sequence).

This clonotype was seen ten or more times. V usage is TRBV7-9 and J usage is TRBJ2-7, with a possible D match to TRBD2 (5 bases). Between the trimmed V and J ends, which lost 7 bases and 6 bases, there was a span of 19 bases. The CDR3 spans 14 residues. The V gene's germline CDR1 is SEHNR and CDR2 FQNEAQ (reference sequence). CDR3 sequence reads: CASTRTGSPSEQYF. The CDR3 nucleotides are TGTGCCAGCACCAGGACTGGGTCCCCCAGCGAGCAGTACTTC.

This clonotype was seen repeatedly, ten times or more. CDR3 DNA: TGTGCCAGCGTCACAGGGGGAAGCACTGAAGCTTTCTTT. Its translation is CASVTGGSTEAFF. The chain couples TRBV12-3 or TRBV12-4 to TRBJ1-1, with 8 bases that match TRBD1. The CDR3 sequence is 13 residues long. The J segment lost 4 bases and the V segment lost 8 bases, leaving 6 bases of the junction unmatched.

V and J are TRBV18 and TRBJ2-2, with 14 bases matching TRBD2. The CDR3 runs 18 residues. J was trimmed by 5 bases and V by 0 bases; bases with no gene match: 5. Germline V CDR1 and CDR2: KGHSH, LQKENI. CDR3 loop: CASSPPGLAGVWTGELFF. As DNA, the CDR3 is TGTGCCAGCTCACCACCGGGACTAGCGGGAGTTTGGACCGGGGAGCTGTTTTTT.

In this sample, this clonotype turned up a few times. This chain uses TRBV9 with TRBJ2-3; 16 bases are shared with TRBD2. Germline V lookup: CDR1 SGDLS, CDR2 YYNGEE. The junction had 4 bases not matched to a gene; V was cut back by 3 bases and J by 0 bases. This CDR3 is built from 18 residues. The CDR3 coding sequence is TGTGCCAGCAGCGGCGGGACTAGCGGGGGGGGAAGCACAGATACGCAGTATTTT. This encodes CASSGGTSGGGSTDTQYF.

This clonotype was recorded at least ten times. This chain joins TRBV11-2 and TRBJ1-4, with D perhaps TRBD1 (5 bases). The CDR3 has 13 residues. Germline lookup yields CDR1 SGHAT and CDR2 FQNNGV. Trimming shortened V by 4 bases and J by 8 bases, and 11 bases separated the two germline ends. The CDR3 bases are TGTGCCAGCAGCTCCAACGAGGGGGAAAAACTGTTTTTT. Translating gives CASSSNEGEKLFF.

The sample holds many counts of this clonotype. The CDR3 DNA follows: TGCAGTGCCAGGGACAGCTCCTACGAGCAGTACTTC. This gives the protein CSARDSSYEQYF. The V and J genes are TRBV20-1 and TRBJ2-7, with TRBD1 matching 7 bases. The CDR3 length is 12 residues. Germline lookup yields CDR1 DFQATT and CDR2 SNEGSKA (reference sequence). The trim removed 6 bases at V and 0 bases at J, leaving 2 bases unmatched.

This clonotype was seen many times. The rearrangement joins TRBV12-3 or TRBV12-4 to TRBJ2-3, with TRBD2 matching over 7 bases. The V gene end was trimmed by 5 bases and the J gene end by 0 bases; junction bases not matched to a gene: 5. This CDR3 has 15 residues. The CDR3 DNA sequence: TGTGCCAGCAGTCCCCAGCGGGGAAGCACAGATACGCAGTATTTT. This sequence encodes CASSPQRGSTDTQYF.

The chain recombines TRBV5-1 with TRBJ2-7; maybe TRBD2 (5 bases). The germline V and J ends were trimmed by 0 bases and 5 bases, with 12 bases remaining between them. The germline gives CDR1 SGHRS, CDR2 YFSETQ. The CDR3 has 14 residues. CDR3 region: CASSLERAVDEQYF. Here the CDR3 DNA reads TGCGCCAGCAGCTTGGAGAGGGCTGTCGACGAGCAGTACTTC.

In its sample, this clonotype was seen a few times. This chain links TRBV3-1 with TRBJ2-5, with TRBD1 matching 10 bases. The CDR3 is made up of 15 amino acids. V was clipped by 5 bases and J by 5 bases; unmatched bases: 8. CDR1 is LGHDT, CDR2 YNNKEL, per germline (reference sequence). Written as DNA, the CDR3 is TGTGCCAGCAGCGAGGGACAGGGGTCGCCGGAGACCCAGTACTTC. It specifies CASSEGQGSPETQYF.

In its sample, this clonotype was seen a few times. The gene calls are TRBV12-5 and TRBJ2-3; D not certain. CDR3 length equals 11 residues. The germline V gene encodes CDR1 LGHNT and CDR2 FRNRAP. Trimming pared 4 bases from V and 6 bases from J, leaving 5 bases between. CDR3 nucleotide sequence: TGTGCTAGTGGTTCCCCGGATACGCAGTATTTT. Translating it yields CASGSPDTQYF.

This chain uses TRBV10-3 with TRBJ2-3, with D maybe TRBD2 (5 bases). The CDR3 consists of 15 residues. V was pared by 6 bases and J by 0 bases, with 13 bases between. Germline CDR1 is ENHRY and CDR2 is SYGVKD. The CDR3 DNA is TGTGCCATCAGGACCCACGGGAATAGCACAGATACGCAGTATTTT. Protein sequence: CAIRTHGNSTDTQYF.

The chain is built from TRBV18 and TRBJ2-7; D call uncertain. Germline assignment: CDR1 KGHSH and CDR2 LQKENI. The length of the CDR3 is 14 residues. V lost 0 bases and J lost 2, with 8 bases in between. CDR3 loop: CASSPPLVAYEQYF. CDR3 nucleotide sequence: TGTGCCAGCTCACCACCGCTCGTGGCCTACGAGCAGTACTTC.

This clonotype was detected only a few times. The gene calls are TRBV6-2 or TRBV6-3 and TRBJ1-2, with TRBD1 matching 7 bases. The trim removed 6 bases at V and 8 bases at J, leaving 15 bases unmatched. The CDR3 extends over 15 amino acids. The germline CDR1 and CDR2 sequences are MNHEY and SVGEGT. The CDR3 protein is CASSPIPTTGYGYTF. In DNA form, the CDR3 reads TGTGCCAGCAGCCCCATCCCCACGACAGGGTACGGCTACACCTTC.

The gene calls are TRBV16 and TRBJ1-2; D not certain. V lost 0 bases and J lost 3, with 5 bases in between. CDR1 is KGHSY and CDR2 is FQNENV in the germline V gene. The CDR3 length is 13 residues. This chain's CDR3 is CASSQSTDYGYTF. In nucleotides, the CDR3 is TGTGCCAGCAGCCAATCCACAGACTATGGCTACACCTTC.

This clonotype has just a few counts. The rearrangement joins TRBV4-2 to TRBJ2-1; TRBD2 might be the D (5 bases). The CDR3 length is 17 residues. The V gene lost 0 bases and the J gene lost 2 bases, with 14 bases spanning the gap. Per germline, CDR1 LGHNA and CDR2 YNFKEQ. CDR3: CASSQEQPGNPYNEQFF. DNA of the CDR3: TGTGCCAGCAGCCAAGAACAGCCCGGGAACCCCTACAATGAGCAGTTCTTC.

CDR3 coding DNA: TGTGAAAGAAGAGGATGGAATAGCGGGAGCACAGATACGCAGTATTTT. It translates to CERRGWNSGSTDTQYF. The gene calls are TRBV11-2 and TRBJ2-3, with 7 nucleotides matching TRBD2. The CDR3 consists of 16 residues. Germline values: CDR1 SGHAT, CDR2 FQNNGV.

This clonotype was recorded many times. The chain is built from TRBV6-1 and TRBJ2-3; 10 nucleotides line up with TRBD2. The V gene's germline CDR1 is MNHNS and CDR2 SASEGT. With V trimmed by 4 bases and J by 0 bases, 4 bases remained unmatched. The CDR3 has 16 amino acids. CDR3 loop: CASSAPLAGSTDTQYF. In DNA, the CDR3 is TGTGCCAGCAGTGCACCACTAGCGGGGAGCACAGATACGCAGTATTTT.